This TCR beta chain was sequenced during a study of blood T cell repertoires in COVID-19. Study in general: T cells, B-cell-depleted T cells, or PBMCs provided the cDNA or gDNA that served as material.

Clones were read by immunoSEQ multiplex PCR, and TCRdb kept only the in-frame ones, dropping some. The top ten clones hold about 4.1% of a sample with roughly 250,000 clones, approximately 83% of them seen once. CDR3 length: 12 residues. Germline values: CDR1 SQVTM, CDR2 ANQGSEA. V lost 6 bases, J lost 3 bases, and 4 bases stayed unmatched. The clonotype comes from a woman aged 30 to 39 who had recovered from COVID-19. Sequencing was carried out using PBMCs or T cells enriched from blood (not recorded which). This rearrangement joins TRBV29-1 to TRBJ2-7, with 8 bases identical to TRBD1. In DNA, the CDR3 is TGCAGCGTCAATACAGGGGGCTACGAGCAGTACTTC. This translates into CSVNTGGYEQYF.